Listed here are 10 T cell receptor beta chains from one sample, sequenced in a study of blood T cell repertoires in COVID-19. Assay used: immunoSEQ multiplex PCR; TCRdb lists only in-frame clones, some missing. The data contain 55,000 to 60,000 clones, roughly three quarters of them singletons. The sample comprised peripheral blood. The receptor source for this set is a man aged 50 or older with active or convalescent COVID-19.

This rearrangement joins TRBV9 to TRBJ2-1; 7 bases fit TRBD1. The CDR3 spans 16 residues. Germline CDR1 is SGDLS and CDR2 is YYNGEE. Trimming removed 3 bases from V and 6 bases from J; junction bases left unmatched: 12. CDR3: CASSAHWTGNFNEQFF. DNA of the CDR3: TGTGCCAGCAGCGCCCACTGGACAGGCAATTTCAATGAGCAGTTCTTC.

V usage is TRBV7-9 and J usage is TRBJ1-4; weak D call: TRBD1 (5 bases). V was cut by 4 bases and J by 4 bases, with 10 bases left in between. Looked up from germline, CDR1 is SEHNR and CDR2 is FQNEAQ (reference sequence). This CDR3 has 14 residues. CDR3 sequence (DNA): TGTGCCAGCAGCTCCGGGGGAGGTAATGAAAAACTGTTTTTT. This sequence encodes CASSSGGGNEKLFF.

The rearrangement uses TRBV6-5 and TRBJ2-1; no clear D gene. CDR1 and CDR2 from the germline V gene are MNHEY and SVGAGI. This CDR3 spans 14 amino acids. The V gene lost 1 base and the J gene lost 7 bases, with 11 bases spanning the gap. CDR3 region: CASSYFGSGNEQFF. The DNA of the CDR3 is TGTGCCAGCAGTTACTTTGGGTCGGGTAATGAGCAGTTCTTC.

This chain connects TRBV4-1 to TRBJ1-1; D uncertain. CDR3 length: 16 amino acids. Germline V CDR1 and CDR2: MGHRA, YSYEKL. V gave up 0 bases and J gave up 1 base, with 12 bases separating them. The CDR3 DNA sequence: TGCGCCAGCAGCCAAGATGAGGAGGAGGGGAACACTGAAGCTTTCTTT. Translating it yields CASSQDEEEGNTEAFF.

The genes are TRBV19 and TRBJ1-2; D unclear. The V gene lost 7 bases and the J gene lost 1 base, with 19 bases spanning the gap. Per germline, CDR1 LNHDA and CDR2 SQIVND (reference sequence). The CDR3 has 16 residues. The chain's CDR3 is CASTSPLSILNYGYTF. The CDR3 region has the DNA TGTGCCAGTACCTCGCCCCTTTCTATACTTAACTATGGCTACACCTTC.

The chain carries TRBV27 and TRBJ2-7, with TRBD2 as a possible D gene (6 bases). V was shortened by 6 bases and J by 5 bases, with 29 bases between the two germline ends. Germline CDR1 and CDR2: MNHEY and SMNVEV (reference sequence). The CDR3 consists of 18 residues. CDR3 sequence: CASRRSKGRGVSPHEQYF. In nucleotides, the CDR3 is TGTGCCAGCAGGCGATCAAAGGGGCGGGGAGTGTCCCCTCACGAGCAGTACTTC.

The J gene is TRBJ2-1, the V gene TRBV5-1; a weak D match, TRBD1 (6 bases). V dropped 5 bases and J dropped 9 bases, with 15 bases sitting between them. CDR3 size: 13 residues. Germline V CDR1 and CDR2: SGHRS, YFSETQ. The CDR3 protein is CASSPQGVGEQFF. In DNA form, the CDR3 reads TGCGCCAGCAGTCCACAGGGAGTTGGTGAGCAGTTCTTC.

The CDR3 DNA follows: TGTGCCAGCAGCCCCTTCAGGGGCGGCACTGAAGCTTTCTTT. It specifies CASSPFRGGTEAFF. The V and J genes are TRBV14 and TRBJ1-1; a weak D match, TRBD1 (6 bases). The V end was cut by 4 bases, the J end by 4 bases, with 13 bases between. Germline CDR1 reads SGHDN; CDR2 reads FVKESK. The CDR3 covers 14 residues.

V gene TRBV12-5 combines with J gene TRBJ1-3; D gene uncertain. V was pared by 1 base and J by 3 bases, with 10 bases between. Germline V gene sequence: CDR1 LGHNT, CDR2 FRNRAP. This CDR3 comprises 15 residues. As DNA, the CDR3 is TGTGCTAGTGGTTTGGGGTCCGCCAGTGGAAACACCATATATTTT. Translation: CASGLGSASGNTIYF.

This rearrangement joins TRBV29-1 to TRBJ2-5; 12 positions match TRBD1. CDR1 and CDR2 (germline): SQVTM, ANQGSEA. The trim removed 7 bases at V and 5 bases at J, leaving 8 bases unmatched. The CDR3 consists of 14 residues. The CDR3 loop is CSASGTGGWETQYF. As DNA, the CDR3 is TGCAGCGCGTCGGGGACAGGGGGCTGGGAGACCCAGTACTTC.